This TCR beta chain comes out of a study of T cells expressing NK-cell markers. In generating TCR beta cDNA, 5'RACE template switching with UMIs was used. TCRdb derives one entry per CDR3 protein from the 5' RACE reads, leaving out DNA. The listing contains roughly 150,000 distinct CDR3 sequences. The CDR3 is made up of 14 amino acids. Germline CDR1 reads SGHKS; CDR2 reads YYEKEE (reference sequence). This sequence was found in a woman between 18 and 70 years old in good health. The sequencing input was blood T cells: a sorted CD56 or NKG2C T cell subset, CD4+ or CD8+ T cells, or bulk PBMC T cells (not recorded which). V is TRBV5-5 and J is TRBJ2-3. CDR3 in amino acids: CASSLGQLGDTQYF.